The source of this TCR beta chain is a study of shared clonotypes between healthy human individuals. Looking at the study overall: Three plates were used per donor for CD4 naive, three for CD4 memory, two for CD8 naive and one for CD8 memory. Study-wide points: A handful of donors shared 4.5% to 6.5% of their naive CD4 clonotypes. Investigators expected sequencing depth to affect clonotype sharing among donors.

As for this clone: Antigen unknown.

The CDR3 consists of 12 residues. CDR1 and CDR2 (germline): MNHEY, SVGAGI. V was shortened by 2 bases and J by 8 bases, with 7 bases between the two germline ends. Sorted subsets were amplified in replicate PCRs using around 0.2 ug DNA, around 30,000 T cell genomes. Using immunoSEQ multiplex PCR, the repertoire was profiled, and TCRdb retains in-frame clones only, with some absent. The sample consists of fewer than 800,000 clones, about 91% of them appearing once. Naive CD8 populations comprised CD45RO-negative cells positively selected for CCR7, excluding terminally differentiated effector memory CD45RA+ cells.

Input material: naive CD8+ T cells sorted from blood. V and J are TRBV6-5 and TRBJ2-1; TRBD1 might be the D (5 bases). This clonotype was sampled from a man aged 25-40 years in good health. As DNA, the CDR3 is TGTGCCAGCAGTTACATGGGGCATGAGCAGTTCTTC. Amino acid sequence: CASSYMGHEQFF.